This entry lists 10 T cell receptor beta chains sequenced from one sample in a study of human T cells and chemical hapten exposure. Indicated time point: pre-sensitization, week 0. Documented treatment: therapeutic diphenylcyclopropenone sensitization with weekly scalp DPC. Each CDR3 protein is one row after TCRdb ran MiXCR on the RACE reads. The sample has approximately 38,000 distinct CDR3 sequences, over 9.5% seen once; the top ten hold roughly 6%. Sequences were derived from whole blood, sampled in connection with sensitization to the hapten diphenylcyclopropenone (DPC). The origin of the receptors is a man aged 25-40 years with alopecia areata. Some clones in this sample may be carry-over from other donors' samples.

V gene TRBV19 combines with J gene TRBJ2-3; no definite D call. This CDR3 region has 12 residues. The germline CDR1 and CDR2 sequences are LNHDA and SQIVND (reference sequence). The V end was cut by 9 bases, the J end by 5 bases, with 12 bases between. CDR3 nucleotide sequence: TGTGCCAGGAGCGAGAATGGAGATACGCAGTATTTT. Translated, it gives CARSENGDTQYF.

This clonotype was recorded at least ten times. This chain links TRBV5-4 with TRBJ2-1, with 11 bases matching TRBD2. The germline gives CDR1 SGHNT, CDR2 YYREEE (reference sequence). This CDR3 has 15 amino acids. V was pared by 2 bases and J by 7 bases, with 5 bases of the junction left unmatched. The DNA of the CDR3 is TGTGCCAGCAGCTTTTTAGCGGGGGGGGTAAATGAGCAGTTCTTC. This gives the protein CASSFLAGGVNEQFF.

This clonotype has just a few counts. V and J are TRBV6-1 and TRBJ2-1; D is undetermined. This CDR3 is built from 14 residues. The V end lost 5 bases, the J end lost 12 bases, and 20 bases lay between the germline ends. Germline V lookup: CDR1 MNHNS, CDR2 SASEGT. CDR3 region: CASSTRPEGMGQFF. The CDR3 DNA is TGTGCCAGCAGTACCAGGCCCGAAGGGATGGGGCAGTTCTTC.

The chain employs TRBV7-3 and TRBJ2-1, with 12 positions matching TRBD2. The ends lost 0 bases at V and 10 bases at J; junction bases unmatched: 4. CDR3 size: 15 residues. Germline-derived CDR1 and CDR2 are SGHTA and FQGTGA. The CDR3 loop reads CASSLTLAGGEEQFF. Here the CDR3 DNA reads TGTGCCAGCAGCTTAACACTAGCGGGAGGCGAGGAGCAGTTCTTC. The entire variable domain, with the rest obtained from reference TRBV7-3 and TRBJ2-1, is as follows: GAGVSQTPSNKVTEKGKYVELRCDPISGHTALYWYRQSLGQGPEFLIYFQGTGAADDSGLPNDRFFAVRPEGSVSTLKIQRTERGDSAVYLCASSLTLAGGEEQFFGPGTRLTVL.

This clonotype has ten or more counts. The chain couples TRBV29-1 to TRBJ2-1; 7 nucleotides agree with TRBD2. J was trimmed by 4 bases and V by 5 bases; bases with no gene match: 11. The germline CDR1 and CDR2 sequences are SQVTM and ANQGSEA. This CDR3 has 15 residues. CDR3 sequence: CSVSGRVGSYNEQFF. CDR3 nucleotides: TGCAGCGTTAGTGGGAGGGTAGGGTCGTACAATGAGCAGTTCTTC.

This chain joins TRBV9 and TRBJ1-2; D not resolved. V lost 0 bases and J 8 bases, leaving 17 bases between the germline ends. Germline CDR1 reads SGDLS; CDR2 reads YYNGEE. The CDR3 extends over 15 amino acids. CDR3 region: CASSVDPGSSYGYTF. The CDR3, as DNA: TGTGCCAGCAGCGTAGATCCTGGCAGCTCCTACGGCTACACCTTC.

The chain joins TRBV6-1 to TRBJ1-5; weak D call: TRBD1 (5 bases). The CDR3 consists of 14 residues. Trimming stripped 3 bases from V and 4 bases from J, with 10 bases between. Germline loops: CDR1 MNHNS, CDR2 SASEGT. CDR3 sequence reads: CASSEGQGNQPQHF. CDR3 bases: TGTGCCAGCAGTGAGGGCCAGGGAAATCAGCCCCAGCATTTT.

This clonotype was observed many times. The V gene is TRBV29-1, the J gene TRBJ2-1; D possibly corresponds to TRBD2 (6 bases). V dropped 2 bases and J dropped 9 bases, with 11 bases sitting between them. The CDR3 covers 12 residues. CDR1 and CDR2 (germline): SQVTM, ANQGSEA. The CDR3 sequence: CSVEREAGEQFF. CDR3 bases: TGCAGCGTTGAAAGGGAAGCGGGTGAGCAGTTCTTC.

This clonotype was counted between two and nine times. This chain uses TRBV7-9 with TRBJ1-1; D might be TRBD1 (6 bases). The CDR3 contains 12 residues. From germline, CDR1 is SEHNR and CDR2 FQNEAQ (reference sequence). Trimming removed 8 bases from V and 6 bases from J, with 13 bases in between. In DNA form, the CDR3 reads TGTGCCAGCGCTGACAGGCCGGCTGAAGCTTTCTTT. Protein: CASADRPAEAFF. Combining the CDR3 with reference TRBV7-9 and TRBJ1-1 gives the whole variable domain DTGVSQNPRHKITKRGQNVTFRCDPISEHNRLYWYRQTLGQGPEFLTYFQNEAQLEKSRLLSDRFSAERPKGSFSTLEIQRTEQGDSAMYLCASADRPAEAFFGQGTRLTVV.

This chain uses TRBV7-2 with TRBJ2-3; TRBD2 matches 9 bases. Germline CDR1 reads SGHTA; CDR2 reads FQGNSA. This CDR3 spans 15 amino acids. After removal of 6 bases from V and 0 bases from J, the junction contained 4 bases not matched to a gene. CDR3 region: CASSPSGKSTDTQYF. The CDR3 region has the DNA TGTGCCAGCAGTCCTAGCGGGAAAAGCACAGATACGCAGTATTTT.